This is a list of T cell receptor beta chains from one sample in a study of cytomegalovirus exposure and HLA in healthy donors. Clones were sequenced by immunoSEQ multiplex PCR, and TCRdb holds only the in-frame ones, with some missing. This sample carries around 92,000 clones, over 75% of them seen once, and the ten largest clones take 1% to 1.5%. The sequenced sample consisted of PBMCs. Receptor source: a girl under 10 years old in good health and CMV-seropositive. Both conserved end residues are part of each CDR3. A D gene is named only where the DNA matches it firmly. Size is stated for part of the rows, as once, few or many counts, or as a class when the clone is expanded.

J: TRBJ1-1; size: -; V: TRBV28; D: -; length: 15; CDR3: CASSALTGRSSEAFF; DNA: TGTGCCAGCAGTGCCCTCACAGGGAGATCTTCTGAAGCTTTCTTT
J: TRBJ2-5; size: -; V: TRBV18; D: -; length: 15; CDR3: CASSPRSPGGETQYF; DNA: TGTGCCAGCTCACCCCGATCCCCCGGCGGAGAGACCCAGTACTTC
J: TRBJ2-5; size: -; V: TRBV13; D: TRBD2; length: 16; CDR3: CASTPRAGENQETQYF; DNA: TGTGCCAGCACCCCCCGGGCGGGAGAAAACCAAGAGACCCAGTACTTC
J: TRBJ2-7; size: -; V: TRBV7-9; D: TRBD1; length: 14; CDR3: CASSYGQGRYEQYF; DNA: TGTGCCAGCAGCTACGGACAGGGACGCTACGAGCAGTACTTC
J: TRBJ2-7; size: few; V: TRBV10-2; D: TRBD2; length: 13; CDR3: CASTLAEIYEQYF; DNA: TGCGCCAGCACACTAGCGGAAATCTACGAGCAGTACTTC
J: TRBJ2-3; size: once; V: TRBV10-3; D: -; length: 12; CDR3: CAISTGTDTQYF; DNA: TGTGCCATCTCGACAGGCACAGATACGCAGTATTTT
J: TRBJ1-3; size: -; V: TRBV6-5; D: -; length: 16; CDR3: CASSYSRGRVGNTIYF; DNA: TGTGCCAGCAGTTACTCGAGGGGGAGGGTTGGAAACACCATATATTTT
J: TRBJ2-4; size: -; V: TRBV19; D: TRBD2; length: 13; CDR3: CAATGGAKNIQYF; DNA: TGTGCGGCCACGGGAGGGGCCAAAAACATTCAGTACTTC
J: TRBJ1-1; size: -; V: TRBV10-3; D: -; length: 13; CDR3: CAIAGALNTEAFF; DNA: TGTGCCATCGCAGGGGCCCTGAACACTGAAGCTTTCTTT
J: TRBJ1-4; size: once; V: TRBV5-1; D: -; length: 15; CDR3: CASTPNGGTNEKLFF; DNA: TGCGCCAGCACTCCCAACGGAGGAACTAATGAAAAACTGTTTTTT
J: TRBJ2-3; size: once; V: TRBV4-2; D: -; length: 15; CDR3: CASSRGPISTDTQYF; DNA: TGTGCCAGCAGCCGAGGGCCGATAAGCACAGATACGCAGTATTTT
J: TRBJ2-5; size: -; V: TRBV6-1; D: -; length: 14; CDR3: CAGNRLVGGETQYF; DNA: TGTGCCGGTAATCGACTAGTCGGAGGGGAGACCCAGTACTTC
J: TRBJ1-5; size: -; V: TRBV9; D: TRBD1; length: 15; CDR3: CASSAGQGAGQPQHF; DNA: TGTGCCAGCAGCGCGGGACAGGGGGCAGGCCAGCCCCAGCATTTT
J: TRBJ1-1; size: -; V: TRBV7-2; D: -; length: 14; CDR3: CASSSFTGQTEAFF; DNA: TGTGCCAGCAGCTCATTCACAGGACAAACTGAAGCTTTCTTT
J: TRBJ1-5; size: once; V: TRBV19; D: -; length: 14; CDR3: CASSITGKGQPQHF; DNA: TGTGCCAGTAGTATCACAGGGAAAGGTCAGCCCCAGCATTTT
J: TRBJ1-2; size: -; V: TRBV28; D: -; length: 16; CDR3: CASSYPPGRGDYGYTF; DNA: TGTGCCAGCAGTTACCCCCCTGGGAGGGGTGACTATGGCTACACCTTC
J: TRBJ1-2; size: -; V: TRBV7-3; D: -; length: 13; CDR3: CASSLGTGYGYTF; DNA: TGTGCCAGCAGCTTAGGCACGGGGTATGGCTACACCTTC
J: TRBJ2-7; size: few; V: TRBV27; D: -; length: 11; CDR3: CANLGPYEQYF; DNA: TGTGCCAACTTGGGCCCCTACGAGCAGTACTTC
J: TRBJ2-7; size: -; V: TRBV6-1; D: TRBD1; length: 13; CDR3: CASHRQGFDEQYF; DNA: TGTGCCAGTCACCGACAGGGATTCGACGAGCAGTACTTC
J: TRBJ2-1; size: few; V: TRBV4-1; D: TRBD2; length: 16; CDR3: CASSQVGLAGGNEQFF; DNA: TGCGCCAGCAGCCAAGTCGGGCTAGCGGGAGGTAATGAGCAGTTCTTC
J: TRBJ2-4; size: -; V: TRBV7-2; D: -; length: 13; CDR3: CASSTRELGIQYF; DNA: TGTGCCAGCAGCACACGGGAGCTTGGTATTCAGTACTTC
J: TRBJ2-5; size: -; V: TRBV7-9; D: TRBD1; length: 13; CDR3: CASKPQGAETQYF; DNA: TGTGCCAGCAAACCTCAGGGGGCGGAGACCCAGTACTTC
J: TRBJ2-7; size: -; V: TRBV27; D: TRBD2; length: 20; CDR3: CASSLRASLAGGDSSYEQYF; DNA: TGTGCCAGCAGTTTACGCGCCTCTCTAGCGGGAGGAGACAGCTCCTACGAGCAGTACTTC
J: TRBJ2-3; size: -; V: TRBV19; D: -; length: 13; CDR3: CASSLPRQDTQYF; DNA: TGTGCCAGTAGTCTTCCGCGGCAGGATACGCAGTATTTT
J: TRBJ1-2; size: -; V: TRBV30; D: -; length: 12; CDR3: CASEGGNYGYTF; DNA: TGTGCCTCGGAGGGGGGGAACTATGGCTACACCTTC
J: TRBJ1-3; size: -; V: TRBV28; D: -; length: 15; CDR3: CASSRTTVSGNTIYF; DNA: TGTGCCAGCAGCAGGACGACAGTCTCTGGAAACACCATATATTTT
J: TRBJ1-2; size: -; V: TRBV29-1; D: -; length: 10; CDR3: CSVVPDGYTF; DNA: TGCAGCGTTGTTCCGGATGGCTACACCTTC
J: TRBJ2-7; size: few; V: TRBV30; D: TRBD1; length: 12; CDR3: CAWDRGSYEQYF; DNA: TGTGCCTGGGACAGGGGCTCCTACGAGCAGTACTTC
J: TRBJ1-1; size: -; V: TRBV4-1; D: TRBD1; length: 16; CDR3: CASSQKGAGLNTEAFF; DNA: TGCGCCAGCAGCCAAAAGGGGGCAGGGCTGAACACTGAAGCTTTCTTT
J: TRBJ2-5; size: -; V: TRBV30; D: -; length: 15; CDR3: CAWSVPGLNQETQYF; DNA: TGTGCCTGGAGTGTACCCGGACTGAATCAAGAGACCCAGTACTTC
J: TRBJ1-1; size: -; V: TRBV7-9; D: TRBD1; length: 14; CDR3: CASSLRDRVTEAFF; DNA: TGTGCCAGCAGCTTAAGGGACAGGGTGACTGAAGCTTTCTTT
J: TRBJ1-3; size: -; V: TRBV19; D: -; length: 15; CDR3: CASRSSRGSGNTIYF; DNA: TGTGCCAGTAGATCATCCCGGGGCTCTGGAAACACCATATATTTT
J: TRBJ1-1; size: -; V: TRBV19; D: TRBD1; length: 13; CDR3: CASSTGTETEAFF; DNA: TGTGCCAGTAGTACGGGGACAGAAACTGAAGCTTTCTTT
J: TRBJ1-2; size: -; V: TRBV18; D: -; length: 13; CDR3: CASSRGGARGYTF; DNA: TGTGCCAGCTCACGGGGGGGCGCCCGGGGCTACACCTTC
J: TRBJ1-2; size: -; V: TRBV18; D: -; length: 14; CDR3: CASSPLTGEYGYTF; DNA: TGTGCCAGCTCACCACTTACAGGTGAATATGGCTACACCTTC